This is a list of T cell receptor beta chains from one sample in a study of cytomegalovirus exposure and HLA in healthy donors. Data came from immunoSEQ multiplex PCR; TCRdb stores just in-frame clones and leaves some out. The table records some 130,000 clones, about 83% of them present only once. Material for sequencing was PBMCs. All receptors derive from a woman aged 30 to 39 in good health and CMV-seronegative. Each CDR3 is given with its conserved first and last residue. D genes are given only for firm matches. The listing skips clone size in some rows; elsewhere it reads once, few, many or a size class.

cdr3_length	d_call	clone_size	v_call	j_call	cdr3_nt	cdr3_aa
16	TRBD2	NA	TRBV4-1	TRBJ2-7	TGCGCCAGCAGCCAAGGCTTGGGGGGGAGCTCCTACGAGCAGTACTTC	CASSQGLGGSSYEQYF
14	TRBD1	NA	TRBV28	TRBJ1-1	TGTGCCAGCAGTTCCCGAGGGACAGTCACTGAAGCTTTCTTT	CASSSRGTVTEAFF
16	TRBD1	NA	TRBV28	TRBJ2-5	TGTGCCAGCAGTTTATCTGGGACAGGGGGCAAAGAGACCCAGTACTTC	CASSLSGTGGKETQYF
14	TRBD1	NA	TRBV6-6	TRBJ1-2	TGTGCCAGCAGACTCGACAGGGCTAACTATGGCTACACCTTC	CASRLDRANYGYTF
16	NA	NA	TRBV9	TRBJ1-2	TGTGCCAGCAGCGTAAACCCCGGGGTTCGGGGCTATGGCTACACCTTC	CASSVNPGVRGYGYTF
12	NA	NA	TRBV5-6	TRBJ2-1	TGTGCCAGCAGCACGGGTGGGTTCGAGCAGTTCTTC	CASSTGGFEQFF
15	TRBD2	NA	TRBV5-1	TRBJ2-5	TGCGCCAGCAGCTCGACCGGGACTAGCGAAGAGACCCAGTACTTC	CASSSTGTSEETQYF
16	TRBD1	NA	TRBV25-1	TRBJ2-3	TGTGCCAGCAGTGACCCAAGACAGGGTTACACAGATACGCAGTATTTT	CASSDPRQGYTDTQYF
13	NA	NA	TRBV7-2	TRBJ1-6	TGTGCCAGCAGCCTCAGGCAAAATTCACCCCTCCACTTT	CASSLRQNSPLHF
13	TRBD1	few	TRBV30	TRBJ1-1	TGTGCCTGGAACAGGGGTCCGAACACTGAAGCTTTCTTT	CAWNRGPNTEAFF
13	TRBD1	NA	TRBV10-1	TRBJ1-4	TGCGCCAGCAGGGGGACAGGGAACGAAAAACTGTTTTTT	CASRGTGNEKLFF
16	NA	NA	TRBV6-4	TRBJ2-2	TGTGCCAGCAGCCGATGGGCTAGCCTGAACACCGGGGAGCTGTTTTTT	CASSRWASLNTGELFF
14	NA	NA	TRBV6-5	TRBJ2-1	TGTGCCAGCACCGCACGAAGCATATACAATGAGCAGTTCTTC	CASTARSIYNEQFF
16	NA	NA	TRBV5-1	TRBJ2-7	TGCGCCAGCAGCTTGGCCGTAACACAGGTCTCCTACGAGCAGTACTTC	CASSLAVTQVSYEQYF
14	TRBD1	NA	TRBV5-1	TRBJ1-1	TGCGCCAGCAGCGATCAACAGGGGGTGACTGAAGCTTTCTTT	CASSDQQGVTEAFF
15	NA	NA	TRBV27	TRBJ2-7	TGTGCCAGCAGCCCCGGCGGGGTGGGGTCCTACGAGCAGTACTTC	CASSPGGVGSYEQYF
15	NA	NA	TRBV7-2	TRBJ1-1	TGTGCCAGCAGCTTAGGTCGGACAGCTTCGGCTGAAGCTTTCTTT	CASSLGRTASAEAFF
12	NA	NA	TRBV27	TRBJ1-2	TGTGCCAGCAGCCCGGGGGGCTATGGCTACACCTTC	CASSPGGYGYTF
14	NA	once	TRBV5-1	TRBJ1-4	TGCGCCAGCAGCTTCAGTTATTGGAGTGAAAAACTGTTTTTT	CASSFSYWSEKLFF
16	TRBD1	NA	TRBV9	TRBJ1-2	TGTGCCAGCAGCCCCACCCCGGGACAGTCGTCTGGTGGCTACACCTTC	CASSPTPGQSSGGYTF
15	NA	NA	TRBV2	TRBJ1-2	TGTGCCAGCAGTGAAGCTGGGAGGGTGAGGAGTGGCTACACCTTC	CASSEAGRVRSGYTF
13	NA	NA	TRBV2	TRBJ2-5	TGTGCCTCCCAGAGAGGACAGTCAGAGACCCAGTACTTC	CASQRGQSETQYF
13	TRBD1	NA	TRBV25-1	TRBJ1-2	TGTGCCAGCAGTGCACAGGGGACCTATGGCTACACCTTC	CASSAQGTYGYTF
16	NA	NA	TRBV9	TRBJ2-3	TGTGCCAGCAGCGTAGGGATTAGCGGAGGCGCAGATACGCAGTATTTT	CASSVGISGGADTQYF
17	TRBD1	NA	TRBV18	TRBJ1-1	TGTGCCAGCTCACCCCGGGACAGGGGGTGGGTGAACACTGAAGCTTTCTTT	CASSPRDRGWVNTEAFF
15	TRBD1	NA	TRBV7-2	TRBJ1-5	TGTGCCAGCAGCACTCCGGACAGGGGGAATCAGCCCCAGCATTTT	CASSTPDRGNQPQHF
15	TRBD2	NA	TRBV7-8	TRBJ2-7	TGTGCCAGCACCATCCGCGGAGAGGGAGGGTACGAGCAGTACTTC	CASTIRGEGGYEQYF
15	TRBD1	NA	TRBV5-4	TRBJ2-1	TGTGCCAGCAGCTTGGGACAGGGGGCCTACAATGAGCAGTTCTTC	CASSLGQGAYNEQFF
14	NA	NA	TRBV11-2	TRBJ1-2	TGTGCCAGCAGCCTTCGGGAAGCTAACTATGGCTACACCTTC	CASSLREANYGYTF
13	NA	NA	TRBV7-2	TRBJ1-6	TGTGCCAGCAGGGAGAGTCGCGCTTCACCCCTCCACTTT	CASRESRASPLHF
16	TRBD1	NA	TRBV27	TRBJ1-6	TGTGCCAGCAGTACCGCACAGGGGGACCTTCATTCACCCCTCCACTTT	CASSTAQGDLHSPLHF
15	NA	few	TRBV15	TRBJ2-2	TGTGCCACCAGCCGAGGGGGGGTATACACCGGGGAGCTGTTTTTT	CATSRGGVYTGELFF
18	TRBD1	NA	TRBV28	TRBJ1-5	TGTGCCAGCACCAAAATGGGACAGGGGGCGGGTAGCAATCAGCCCCAGCATTTT	CASTKMGQGAGSNQPQHF
14	NA	NA	TRBV4-2	TRBJ1-4	TGTGCCAGCAGTCGGGACACAGCTAATGAAAAACTGTTTTTT	CASSRDTANEKLFF
13	NA	NA	TRBV18	TRBJ1-1	TGTGCCAGCTCACCGGGGAGGAACACTGAAGCTTTCTTT	CASSPGRNTEAFF
14	NA	NA	TRBV7-8	TRBJ1-1	TGTGCCAGCAGCTTAGCTACAGGGAGCACTGAAGCTTTCTTT	CASSLATGSTEAFF
15	TRBD1	NA	TRBV7-8	TRBJ1-5	TGTGCCAGCAGCTTCGAAGGGGGCACGGCTCAGCCCCAGCATTTT	CASSFEGGTAQPQHF
15	TRBD2	NA	TRBV5-4	TRBJ2-3	TGTGCCAGCAGCTTGGCTAGCGGGGATGGAGATACGCAGTATTTT	CASSLASGDGDTQYF
16	TRBD1	NA	TRBV6-6	TRBJ1-2	TGTGCCAGCAGTAAACAAACAGGGGGAGTCGGCTATGGCTACACCTTC	CASSKQTGGVGYGYTF
14	TRBD1	NA	TRBV9	TRBJ1-2	TGTGCCAGCAGTGGGGACAGGGGTGACTATGGCTACACCTTC	CASSGDRGDYGYTF
13	TRBD1	NA	TRBV15	TRBJ1-5	TGTGCCACTTCGGGACAGGCTATTCAGCCCCAGCATTTT	CATSGQAIQPQHF
13	TRBD1	NA	TRBV5-1	TRBJ1-4	TGCGCCAGCAAGACAGGGGCTAATGAAAAACTGTTTTTT	CASKTGANEKLFF
13	NA	NA	TRBV28	TRBJ2-7	TGTGCCAGCAGTTTCCCCCACTCCTACGAGCAGTACTTC	CASSFPHSYEQYF
20	NA	NA	TRBV18	TRBJ2-3	TGTGCCAGCTCACAAACGAGTGAGGACAGTTTGGGACAAAGGACAGATACGCAGTATTTT	CASSQTSEDSLGQRTDTQYF
15	NA	NA	TRBV9	TRBJ2-2	TGTGCCAGCAGCCCTCGGGAGGGGGCCACCGGGGAGCTGTTTTTT	CASSPREGATGELFF
17	NA	NA	TRBV27	TRBJ1-1	TGTGCCAGCAGTTTTTCCCCCCCCGGGCAGGGGAGTACTGAAGCTTTCTTT	CASSFSPPGQGSTEAFF
15	TRBD1	once	TRBV5-1	TRBJ2-3	TGCGCCAGCAGCTTGAATCGGGCAGGGGGCGATACGCAGTATTTT	CASSLNRAGGDTQYF
13	TRBD1	NA	TRBV2	TRBJ1-1	TGTGCCACCAAGGGACAGATGAACACTGAAGCTTTCTTT	CATKGQMNTEAFF
13	TRBD1	NA	TRBV11-2	TRBJ1-2	TGTGCCAGCAGCCGACAGGGGGACTATGGCTACACCTTC	CASSRQGDYGYTF
16	TRBD1	NA	TRBV2	TRBJ2-2	TGTGCCAGCAGGGCCGGACAGGGGGCAGGCACCGGGGAGCTGTTTTTT	CASRAGQGAGTGELFF